The 6 T cell receptor beta chains in this list originate from one sample, sequenced in a study of response to subunit inactivated influenza vaccine (dated by TCRdb to the late 2010s). Library generation was performed with RT-PCR. Sequenced on an Illumina HiSeq 2500. In-frame beta chains were kept once TCRdb had trimmed the public reads at Q25 with fastp and called clones with MiXCR. Duplicate CDR3 protein sequences are folded into a single record with the most common DNA and genes. Present in this sample are 860,000 or so distinct CDR3 sequences, around 21% of which were seen just once. The ten largest account for roughly 10% of the sample. The sample in question was PBMCs from blood, obtained 4 to 6 days after vaccination. The origin of the receptors is a man aged 45-65 years who received an inactivated influenza vaccine. Donor details come from another sample of the same person, matched by shared clones.

The gene calls are TRBV10-3 and TRBJ2-5; 8 bases line up with TRBD2. Germline values: CDR1 ENHRY, CDR2 SYGVKD. The CDR3 runs to 13 residues. V lost 5 bases, J lost 8 bases, and 7 bases stayed unmatched. The CDR3 loop is CAISRAGAETQYF. CDR3 DNA: TGTGCCATCAGTAGAGCGGGAGCCGAAACCCAGTACTTC.

The genes are TRBV12-3 or TRBV12-4 and TRBJ2-3, with TRBD1 matching 10 bases. This CDR3 spans 17 amino acids. With 5 bases clipped from V and 0 bases from J, the junction kept 8 bases outside the gene matches. CDR3 DNA sequence: TGTGCCAGCAGTCCCCGGGGACAGGGGCCTAGCACAGATACGCAGTATTTT. As protein: CASSPRGQGPSTDTQYF.

This clonotype occurred a few times. V and J are TRBV5-1 and TRBJ2-1; 12 bases map to TRBD2. In germline, CDR1 is SGHRS, CDR2 YFSETQ. The length of the CDR3 is 18 residues. The J segment lost 0 bases and the V segment lost 1 base, leaving 5 bases of the junction unmatched. CDR3: CASSLMSSGRASYNEQFF. The DNA of the CDR3 is TGCGCCAGCAGCTTGATGTCTAGCGGGAGGGCCTCCTACAATGAGCAGTTCTTC.

The chain recombines TRBV19 with TRBJ1-2; D might be TRBD1 (6 bases). The CDR3 is 13 amino acids. Trimming cost V 3 bases and J 8 bases, with 13 bases left between them. Germline loops: CDR1 LNHDA, CDR2 SQIVND (reference sequence). The CDR3 bases are TGTGCCAGTAGTATGACAGGCTTCGGCGGCTACACCTTC. Its protein is CASSMTGFGGYTF.

This chain links TRBV20-1 with TRBJ2-7; 9 nucleotides match TRBD1. The CDR3 length is 14 residues. The germline V gene encodes CDR1 DFQATT and CDR2 SNEGSKA (reference sequence). V gave up 4 bases and J gave up 6 bases; unmatched junction bases: 10. The CDR3 DNA reads TGCAGTGCTACCCCCCCGGACAGGGGAACCGAGCAGTACTTC. This sequence encodes CSATPPDRGTEQYF.

The chain has TRBV10-3 and TRBJ2-6; maybe TRBD1 (6 bases). V lost 8 bases and J lost 2, with 10 bases in between. The germline V gene has CDR1 ENHRY and CDR2 SYGVKD. The length of the CDR3 is 14 residues. DNA of the CDR3: TGTGCCATCCTACAGGGAACTGGGGCCAACGTCCTGACTTTC. This sequence encodes CAILQGTGANVLTF.